This entry lists 9 T cell receptor beta chains sequenced from one sample in a study of cytomegalovirus exposure and HLA in healthy donors. The PCR was carried out with 60 Vbeta primers and 13 Jbeta primers. Here immunoSEQ multiplex PCR was the method, and the copy in TCRdb shows in-frame clones only, minus some. This sample's table has approximately 110,000 clones. Sequencing was done on a sample of PBMCs. These receptors originate from a man aged 45-65 years in good health and CMV-seronegative.

The chain combines TRBV7-9 with TRBJ1-1, with D possibly matching TRBD1 (5 bases). In germline, CDR1 is SEHNR, CDR2 FQNEAQ (reference sequence). This CDR3 comprises 14 residues. V was pared by 7 bases and J by 5 bases, with 17 bases between. The CDR3 DNA follows: TGTGCCAGCATCACCGGGACGGGGAGGACTGAAGCTTTCTTT. Protein product: CASITGTGRTEAFF. The whole variable domain, filled in from reference TRBV7-9 and TRBJ1-1, reads DTGVSQNPRHKITKRGQNVTFRCDPISEHNRLYWYRQTLGQGPEFLTYFQNEAQLEKSRLLSDRFSAERPKGSFSTLEIQRTEQGDSAMYLCASITGTGRTEAFFGQGTRLTVV.

This rearrangement joins TRBV27 to TRBJ2-7; D unclear. The CDR3 contains 15 residues. V was trimmed by 5 bases and J by 1 base, leaving 15 bases between them. The V gene's germline CDR1 is MNHEY and CDR2 SMNVEV (reference sequence). CDR3 sequence: CASSLRSGYSYEQYF. The CDR3 coding sequence is TGTGCCAGCAGTCTTCGGTCGGGTTATTCCTACGAGCAGTACTTC.

The rearrangement links TRBV10-2 to TRBJ1-1; the match to TRBD1 covers 12 bases. V gave up 6 bases and J gave up 4 bases; unmatched junction bases: 3. The CDR3 length is 14 residues. Germline lookup yields CDR1 WSHSY and CDR2 SAAADI. CDR3 loop: CASRGTGGITEAFF. The CDR3 bases are TGCGCCAGCAGGGGGACAGGGGGCATCACTGAAGCTTTCTTT.

The chain carries TRBV6-1 and TRBJ1-1, with 7 positions matching TRBD1. Germline values: CDR1 MNHNS, CDR2 SASEGT. This CDR3 has 13 residues. V dropped 6 bases and J dropped 7; count of bases not matched to a gene: 8. The CDR3 spells CASRVPGQSEAFF. The CDR3, as DNA: TGTGCCAGCAGGGTACCGGGACAGAGTGAAGCTTTCTTT.

The rearrangement uses TRBV6-5 and TRBJ1-1, with D possibly TRBD1 on 5 matching bases. Germline CDR1 reads MNHEY; CDR2 reads SVGAGI. The CDR3 has 15 residues. The germline V and J ends were trimmed by 2 bases and 4 bases, with 14 bases remaining between them. CDR3 DNA sequence: TGTGCCAGCAGTTACGAGCAGGGTTCGCGCACTGAAGCTTTCTTT. Protein sequence: CASSYEQGSRTEAFF.

The chain couples TRBV30 to TRBJ2-1, with a possible D match to TRBD2 (6 bases). Germline V gene lookup returns CDR1 GTSNPN and CDR2 SVGIG (reference sequence). The CDR3 sequence is 14 residues long. The V end was cut by 0 bases, the J end by 6 bases, with 12 bases between. The CDR3 loop is CAWSVPGELNEQFF. The CDR3 DNA reads as TGTGCCTGGAGTGTACCGGGAGAGCTCAATGAGCAGTTCTTC.

The chain combines TRBV6-1 with TRBJ2-1; D may be TRBD2 (6 bases). The CDR3 consists of 15 residues. V was trimmed by 6 bases and J by 6 bases, leaving 18 bases between them. CDR1 and CDR2 from the germline V gene are MNHNS and SASEGT. The CDR3 bases are TGTGCCAGCAGGTCCCTCTCCGGGAGCGGCAATGAGCAGTTCTTC. Residues: CASRSLSGSGNEQFF.

The rearrangement uses TRBV6-5 and TRBJ2-1, with D tentatively TRBD2 (7 bases). The CDR3 is made up of 13 amino acids. V was clipped by 4 bases and J by 7 bases, with 11 bases between them. Germline V lookup: CDR1 MNHEY, CDR2 SVGAGI. CDR3 residues: CASSFAGANEQFF. In DNA form, the CDR3 reads TGTGCCAGCAGTTTTGCGGGGGCGAATGAGCAGTTCTTC.

The rearrangement uses TRBV27 and TRBJ1-1; 8 bases match TRBD1. Germline-derived CDR1 and CDR2 are MNHEY and SMNVEV (reference sequence). The CDR3 has 14 amino acids. The trim removed 8 bases at V and 5 bases at J, leaving 10 bases unmatched. The CDR3 sequence: CASWRTGSFTEAFF. The CDR3, as DNA: TGTGCCAGCTGGCGGACAGGGAGTTTTACTGAAGCTTTCTTT.